This TCR beta chain was sequenced during a study of blood T cell repertoires in COVID-19. Here immunoSEQ multiplex PCR was the method, and the copy in TCRdb shows in-frame clones only, minus some. This table has approximately 260,000 clones, around nine tenths appearing once. With 9 bases removed from V and 2 bases from J, the gap between germline ends came to 8 bases. CDR3 length: 13 residues. CDR1 is LNHDA and CDR2 is SQIVND in the germline V gene (reference sequence). This receptor was identified in a woman aged 18-30 years who had recovered from COVID-19. Sequences were obtained from PBMCs or T cells enriched from blood (not recorded which). V and J are TRBV19 and TRBJ2-6; D remains ambiguous. The CDR3 is CASRLAGANVLTF. The DNA of the CDR3 is TGTGCCAGCAGGTTAGCTGGGGCCAACGTCCTGACTTTC.